This TCR beta chain was retrieved from a study of cytomegalovirus exposure and HLA in healthy donors. Whole-study results and caveats: According to a subsequent analysis, TCR clusters identified in the first cohort showed a tendency to co-occur across the 120 validation repertoires. Cytomegalovirus status was reportedly diagnosed by the classifier with high specificity and sensitivity.

The CDR3 is 13 residues long. The germline V gene encodes CDR1 SGHKS and CDR2 YYEKEE (reference sequence). V dropped 4 bases and J dropped 0 bases, with 7 bases sitting between them. Separate from the approximately 670-subject first cohort, the roughly 120-subject validation cohort was the one that the donors belonged to. Data came from immunoSEQ multiplex PCR; TCRdb stores just in-frame clones and leaves some out. The sample yields 110,000 or so clones, approximately 86% seen once. This clone was observed at least ten times. Its antigen remains unidentified. The source material was PBMCs. The TCR sequence derives from a woman between 18 and 29 years old in good health and CMV-seropositive. The chain combines TRBV5-5 with TRBJ1-1; D gene uncertain. Written as DNA, the CDR3 is TGTGCCAGCAGCGCCTATCTGAACACTGAAGCTTTCTTT. Encoded protein: CASSAYLNTEAFF.